This is a list of T cell receptor beta chains from one sample in a study of T cell responses to AZD1222 COVID-19 vaccine. TCRdb's copy holds only in-frame clones and misses some; the assay was immunoSEQ multiplex PCR. The profile shows about 150,000 clones, 85% to 95% of them singletons. This sample comprised peripheral blood, obtained on day 0 of AZD1222 vaccination. Receptors were obtained from an adult in good health. Both conserved end residues are part of each CDR3. D genes are given only for firm matches. The size of a clone is reported for some rows only, either as once, few or many, or as a class for expanded clones.

TRBJ1-2 | 12 | TRBV27 | . | TRBD1 | TGTGCCAGCAGTTTTACAGGGGGAGGCTACACCTTC | CASSFTGGGYTF
TRBJ1-6 | 13 | TRBV6-5 | . | . | TGTGCCAGCATAGGCAGCATACCTTCACCCCTCCACTTT | CASIGSIPSPLHF
TRBJ2-1 | 16 | TRBV4-1 | . | . | TGCGCCAGCAGCCAAGGGTCCTCAAGCTCCTACAATGAGCAGTTCTTC | CASSQGSSSSYNEQFF
TRBJ2-3 | 17 | TRBV5-1 | . | . | TGCGCCAGCAGCCGGGTGGGCCCGTTGGAGGGTACAGATACGCAGTATTTT | CASSRVGPLEGTDTQYF
TRBJ2-1 | 16 | TRBV11-2 | once | TRBD1 | TGTGCCAGCACCCAAGCCGGGACAGGGGGCTATAATGAGCAGTTCTTC | CASTQAGTGGYNEQFF
TRBJ1-1 | 13 | TRBV19 | . | . | TGTGCCAGTAGTCCCCACCTAGACACTGAAGCTTTCTTT | CASSPHLDTEAFF
TRBJ2-5 | 14 | TRBV29-1 | . | . | TGCAGCGTTGAAGATCGGGTCTTAGTGGAGACCCAGTACTTC | CSVEDRVLVETQYF
TRBJ2-1 | 15 | TRBV5-1 | . | . | TGCGCCAGCAGCTTTAGGACAGCGAGCAACAATGAGCAGTTCTTC | CASSFRTASNNEQFF
TRBJ1-1 | 14 | TRBV24-1 | . | . | TGTGCCACCAGTGACCCCTCTGGAGGGGAGGAAGCTTTCTTT | CATSDPSGGEEAFF
TRBJ2-1 | 14 | TRBV20-1 | . | TRBD2 | TGCAGTGCTAGTAACGGGAGGGCCTACAATGAGCAGTTCTTC | CSASNGRAYNEQFF
TRBJ2-7 | 14 | TRBV28 | . | . | TGTGCCAGCGGCCCTCGGAGGGGGGCCTACGAGCAGTACTTC | CASGPRRGAYEQYF
TRBJ2-1 | 12 | TRBV4-1 | . | . | TGCGCCAGCAGCCAAGACAGCATGAAGCAGTTCTTC | CASSQDSMKQFF
TRBJ1-1 | 15 | TRBV19 | . | TRBD1 | TGTGCCAGTAGTCCCTACGGGACAGGGGAGACTGAAGCTTTCTTT | CASSPYGTGETEAFF
TRBJ2-1 | 18 | TRBV15 | . | . | TGTGCCACCAGCAGAGGGGTAAACCGGGACTTAACCTACAATGAGCAGTTCTTC | CATSRGVNRDLTYNEQFF
TRBJ1-1 | 12 | TRBV29-1 | . | . | TGCAGCGCCGTAATAGGGGCGACTGAAGCTTTCTTT | CSAVIGATEAFF
TRBJ1-5 | 15 | TRBV4-1 | once | TRBD1 | TGCGCCAGCAGCCACGGGACAGGGGCCAATCAGCCCCAGCATTTT | CASSHGTGANQPQHF
TRBJ1-5 | 16 | TRBV18 | . | . | TGTGCCAGCTCGTACTACAAGGGCGCTGTGGATCAGCCCCAGCATTTT | CASSYYKGAVDQPQHF
TRBJ1-1 | 15 | TRBV7-8 | . | TRBD1 | TGTGCCAGCAGCCGAGGGGGCGACAGGGGACGGGGAGCTTTCTTT | CASSRGGDRGRGAFF
TRBJ1-2 | 16 | TRBV29-1 | . | . | TGCAGCGTTGAGAACCCCCCAGGGGCGCCTAACTATGGCTACACCTTC | CSVENPPGAPNYGYTF
TRBJ1-1 | 15 | TRBV30 | once | . | TGTGCCTGGAGTGGTCGGGGGGTCGGGTACACTGAAGCTTTCTTT | CAWSGRGVGYTEAFF
TRBJ2-7 | 15 | TRBV27 | . | TRBD2 | TGTGCCAGCACCCGAGGGACTAGCGGGATCAACGAGCAGTACTTC | CASTRGTSGINEQYF
TRBJ1-2 | 14 | TRBV19 | . | TRBD1 | TGTGCCAGTAAACCAACAGGGGCCAGTTATGGCTACACCTTC | CASKPTGASYGYTF
TRBJ1-4 | 16 | TRBV19 | . | . | TGTGCCAGTAGTATAGATAGGGGACACCAGGGTGAAAAACTGTTTTTT | CASSIDRGHQGEKLFF
TRBJ2-5 | 13 | TRBV7-2 | . | . | TGTGCCAGCAGCTTAGCCCGGGAAGAGACCCAGTACTTC | CASSLAREETQYF
TRBJ1-5 | 13 | TRBV28 | . | . | TGTGCCAGCAGTTTAGGGGGGGTAAAGCCCCAGCATTTT | CASSLGGVKPQHF
TRBJ1-1 | 13 | TRBV30 | . | . | TGTGCCTGGAGCACAGCCCTGAACACTGAAGCTTTCTTT | CAWSTALNTEAFF
TRBJ2-1 | 17 | TRBV18 | . | TRBD1 | TGTGCCAGCTCACAAACTCGGGACAGGGTTAAGGACAATGAGCAGTTCTTC | CASSQTRDRVKDNEQFF
TRBJ2-5 | 14 | TRBV7-2 | once | . | TGTGCCAGCAGCCTCCGGTGGGGAGGAGAGACCCAGTACTTC | CASSLRWGGETQYF
TRBJ1-5 | 15 | TRBV15 | . | TRBD1 | TGTGCCACCAGCAGGGACAGGGGTTTCAATCAGCCCCAGCATTTT | CATSRDRGFNQPQHF
TRBJ1-2 | 14 | TRBV5-6 | . | . | TGTGCCAGCAGCCCCGTAGTGGACGACTATGGCTACACCTTC | CASSPVVDDYGYTF
TRBJ1-3 | 14 | TRBV6-6 | . | . | TGTGCCAGCAGTTACCTCGGGTCGGCAGACACCATATATTTT | CASSYLGSADTIYF
TRBJ1-2 | 11 | TRBV27 | . | . | TGTGCCAGTGGGACACCCAGCGGCTACACCTTC | CASGTPSGYTF